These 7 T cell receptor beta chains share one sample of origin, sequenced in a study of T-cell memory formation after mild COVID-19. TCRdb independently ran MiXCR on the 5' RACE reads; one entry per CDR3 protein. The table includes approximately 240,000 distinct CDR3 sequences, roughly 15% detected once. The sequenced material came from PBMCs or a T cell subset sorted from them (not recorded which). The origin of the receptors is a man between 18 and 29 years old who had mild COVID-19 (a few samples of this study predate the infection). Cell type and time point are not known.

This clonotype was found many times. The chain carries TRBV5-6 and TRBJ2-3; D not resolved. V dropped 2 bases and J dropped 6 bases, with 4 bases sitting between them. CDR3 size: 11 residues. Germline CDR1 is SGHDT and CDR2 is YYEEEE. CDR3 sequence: CASSFGDTQYF. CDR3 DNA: TGTGCCAGCAGCTTTGGGGATACGCAGTATTTT.

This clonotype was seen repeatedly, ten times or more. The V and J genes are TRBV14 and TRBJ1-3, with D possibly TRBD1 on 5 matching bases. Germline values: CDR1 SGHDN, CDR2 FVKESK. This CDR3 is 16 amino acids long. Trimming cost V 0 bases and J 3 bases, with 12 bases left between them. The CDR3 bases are TGTGCCAGCAGCCAAGACCCAGGGAGGATTGGAAACACCATATATTTT. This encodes CASSQDPGRIGNTIYF.

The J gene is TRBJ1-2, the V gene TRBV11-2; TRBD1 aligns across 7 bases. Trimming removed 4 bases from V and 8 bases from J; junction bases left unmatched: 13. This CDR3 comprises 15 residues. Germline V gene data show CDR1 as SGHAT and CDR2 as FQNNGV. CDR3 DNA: TGTGCCAGCAGCTCGAGGACAGGCCAATCGTGGGGCTACACCTTC. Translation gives CASSSRTGQSWGYTF.

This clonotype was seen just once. CDR3 residues: CASSRTGGVLTGANVLTF. The DNA for the CDR3 is TGCGCCAGCAGCCGGACAGGGGGTGTCCTTACCGGGGCCAACGTCCTGACTTTC. This rearrangement joins TRBV5-1 to TRBJ2-6; 10 bases are a match to TRBD1. Germline V gene data show CDR1 as SGHRS and CDR2 as YFSETQ. The ends lost 4 bases at V and 4 bases at J; junction bases unmatched: 11. The CDR3 covers 18 residues.

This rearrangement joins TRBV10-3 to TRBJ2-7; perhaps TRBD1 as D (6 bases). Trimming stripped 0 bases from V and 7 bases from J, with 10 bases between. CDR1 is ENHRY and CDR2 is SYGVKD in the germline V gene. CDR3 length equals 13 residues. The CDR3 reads CAISESGQREQYF. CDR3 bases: TGTGCCATCAGTGAGTCGGGACAAAGGGAGCAGTACTTC.

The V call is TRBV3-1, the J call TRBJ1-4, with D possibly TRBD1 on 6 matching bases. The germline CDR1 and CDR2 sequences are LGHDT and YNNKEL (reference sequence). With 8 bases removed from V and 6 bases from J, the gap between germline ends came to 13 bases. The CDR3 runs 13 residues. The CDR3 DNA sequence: TGTGCCAGCCAGCGGGGGCCACATGAAAAACTGTTTTTT. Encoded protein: CASQRGPHEKLFF.

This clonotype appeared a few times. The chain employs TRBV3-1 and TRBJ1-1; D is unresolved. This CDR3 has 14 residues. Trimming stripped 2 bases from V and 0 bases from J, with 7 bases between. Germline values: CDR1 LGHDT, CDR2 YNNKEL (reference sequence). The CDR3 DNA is TGTGCCAGCAGCCAAACAGTCATGAACACTGAAGCTTTCTTT. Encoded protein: CASSQTVMNTEAFF.